This TCR beta chain emerged from a study of identical twins. MiXCR, run by TCRdb on the 5' RACE reads, gives a single entry per CDR3 protein. The data show around 240,000 distinct CDR3 sequences, about 10% seen once. This CDR3 is built from 21 residues. A few counts support this clonotype. This receptor was taken from a man aged 50 or older in good health. V and J are TRBV21-1 and TRBJ2-2; TRBD2 is the table's D call, not checked against the DNA. TRBV21-1 is annotated as a pseudogene. Sequenced input: memory T cells sorted from blood. The CDR3 region is CASSKEGSSGSLYLNTGELFF. The CDR3 nucleotides read TGTGCCAGCAGCAAAGAAGGTTCTAGCGGGAGTCTGTATCTCAACACCGGGGAGCTGTTTTTT.